The 9 T cell receptor beta chains given below trace back to one sample, sequenced in a study of blood T cell repertoires in COVID-19. Using immunoSEQ multiplex PCR, the repertoire was profiled, and TCRdb retains in-frame clones only, with some absent. The sample lists 250,000 to 350,000 clones, approximately 85% occurring once. The sample was peripheral blood. The receptors were sampled from a human donor with COVID-19, enrolled during active disease. The donor label of this sample is uncertain.

This chain connects TRBV5-4 to TRBJ2-1, with D perhaps matching TRBD2 (7 bases). Between the trimmed V and J ends, which lost 4 bases and 7 bases, there was a span of 21 bases. The CDR3 extends over 16 amino acids. The germline gives CDR1 SGHNT, CDR2 YYREEE (reference sequence). The CDR3 nucleotides are TGTGCCAGCAGCGGGCCGGGTAGGGGGGGGTGGAATGAGCAGTTCTTC. Translation: CASSGPGRGGWNEQFF. The entire variable domain, with the rest obtained from reference TRBV5-4 and TRBJ2-1, is as follows: ETGVTQSPTHLIKTRGQQVTLRCSSQSGHNTVSWYQQALGQGPQFIFQYYREEENGRGNFPPRFSGLQFPNYSSELNVNALELDDSALYLCASSGPGRGGWNEQFFGPGTRLTVL.

This clone was seen once. This chain uses TRBV18 with TRBJ2-7; 10 nucleotides align to TRBD2. V trimming: 0 bases; J trimming: 3 bases; junction bases outside the gene matches: 2. The germline V gene encodes CDR1 KGHSH and CDR2 LQKENI. The CDR3 has 15 amino acids. The CDR3 nucleotides are TGTGCCAGCTCACCACCTGAGCGGGAGGGCTACGAGCAGTACTTC. It yields the protein CASSPPEREGYEQYF.

The rearrangement joins TRBV2 to TRBJ2-7, with D perhaps TRBD1 (6 bases). This CDR3 has 14 amino acids. Germline V gives CDR1 SNHLY, CDR2 FYNNEI. The V end was cut by 4 bases, the J end by 0 bases, with 10 bases between. The CDR3 DNA reads TGTGCCAGCAGTGGGGACATTTTCTCCTACGAGCAGTACTTC. This translates into CASSGDIFSYEQYF.

This clone was seen only once. V gene TRBV4-1 combines with J gene TRBJ1-2, with TRBD1 identical over 7 bases. The CDR3 consists of 14 residues. J gave up 5 bases and V 5 bases, and 8 bases lay outside the gene matches. Germline V gives CDR1 MGHRA, CDR2 YSYEKL. DNA of the CDR3: TGCGCCAGCAGCTACCGGACAGGTCCTTATGGCTACACCTTC. This codes for CASSYRTGPYGYTF.

The CDR3 bases are TGTGCCAGCAAAGGACTAGCGGCTGCCTACGAGCAGTACTTC. Its protein is CASKGLAAAYEQYF. The chain joins TRBV27 to TRBJ2-7; 10 nucleotides line up with TRBD2. The junction had 5 bases not matched to a gene; V was cut back by 7 bases and J by 2 bases. The CDR3 loop spans 14 amino acids. The germline V gene has CDR1 MNHEY and CDR2 SMNVEV (reference sequence).

The rearrangement links TRBV4-1 to TRBJ2-3; 14 bases are shared with TRBD2. Germline V lookup: CDR1 MGHRA, CDR2 YSYEKL. The CDR3 covers 15 residues. V shed 10 bases and J 3 bases; nucleotides not matched to a gene: 6. The CDR3 DNA follows: TGCGCCACCACGGGACTAGCGGGAGTGACAGATACGCAGTATTTT. It yields the protein CATTGLAGVTDTQYF.

J is TRBJ1-1 and V is TRBV10-2, with 8 bases fitting TRBD1. Germline V gene sequence: CDR1 WSHSY, CDR2 SAAADI. V lost 6 bases and J lost 0; bases outside the gene matches: 9. This CDR3 spans 16 amino acids. CDR3 bases: TGCGCCAGCAGAAAGACAGGGGTTCAGATGAACACTGAAGCTTTCTTT. It is translated as CASRKTGVQMNTEAFF.

This sequence joins TRBV7-8 and TRBJ1-2, with unresolved D. Trimming removed 5 bases at V and 7 bases at J, with 14 bases between. Germline V lookup: CDR1 SGHVS, CDR2 FQNEAQ. The CDR3 has 13 amino acids. The CDR3 here is CASSPTQEGGYTF. The CDR3 coding sequence is TGTGCCAGCAGCCCGACCCAAGAGGGTGGCTACACCTTC. The variable domain in full, with the rest retrieved from reference TRBV7-8 and TRBJ1-2, is GAGVSQSPRYKVAKRGQDVALRCDPISGHVSLFWYQQALGQGPEFLTYFQNEAQLDKSGLPSDRFFAERPEGSVSTLKIQRTQQEDSAVYLCASSPTQEGGYTFGSGTRLTVV.

The V gene is TRBV11-2, the J gene TRBJ1-1; no definite D call. Germline V gene sequence: CDR1 SGHAT, CDR2 FQNNGV. The length of the CDR3 is 14 residues. Trimming took off 1 base at V and 4 bases at J, with 10 bases between the two ends. The CDR3 here is CASSLGGSSTEAFF. The CDR3, as DNA: TGTGCCAGCAGCTTAGGAGGTAGCAGCACTGAAGCTTTCTTT.